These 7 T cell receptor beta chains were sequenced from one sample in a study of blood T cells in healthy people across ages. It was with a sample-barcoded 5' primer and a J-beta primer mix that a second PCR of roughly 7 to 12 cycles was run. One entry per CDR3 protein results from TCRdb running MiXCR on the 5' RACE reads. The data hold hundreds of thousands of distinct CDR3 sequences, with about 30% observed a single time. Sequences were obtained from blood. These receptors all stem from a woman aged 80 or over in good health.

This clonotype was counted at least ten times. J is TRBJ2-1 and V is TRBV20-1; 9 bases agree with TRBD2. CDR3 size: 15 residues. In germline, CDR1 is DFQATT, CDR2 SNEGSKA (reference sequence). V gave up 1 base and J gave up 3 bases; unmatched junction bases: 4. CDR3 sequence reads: CSARAAGGYYNEQFF. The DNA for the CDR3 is TGCAGTGCTAGAGCAGCGGGGGGTTACTACAATGAGCAGTTCTTC.

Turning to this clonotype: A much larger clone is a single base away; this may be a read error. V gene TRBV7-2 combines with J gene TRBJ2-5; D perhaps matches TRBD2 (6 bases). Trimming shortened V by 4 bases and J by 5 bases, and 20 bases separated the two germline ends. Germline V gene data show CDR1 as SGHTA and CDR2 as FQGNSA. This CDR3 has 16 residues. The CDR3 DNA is TGTGCCAGCAGCTCAGAGACGTGGGGTGGGGGGGAGACCCAGTACTTC. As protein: CASSSETWGGGETQYF.

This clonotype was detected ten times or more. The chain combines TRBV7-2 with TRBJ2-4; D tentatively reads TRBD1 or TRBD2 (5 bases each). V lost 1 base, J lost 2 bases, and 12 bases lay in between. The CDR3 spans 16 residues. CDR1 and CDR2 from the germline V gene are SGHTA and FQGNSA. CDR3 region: CASSLVGAGTKNIQYF. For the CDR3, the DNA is TGTGCCAGCAGCTTAGTAGGGGCCGGGACCAAAAACATTCAGTACTTC.

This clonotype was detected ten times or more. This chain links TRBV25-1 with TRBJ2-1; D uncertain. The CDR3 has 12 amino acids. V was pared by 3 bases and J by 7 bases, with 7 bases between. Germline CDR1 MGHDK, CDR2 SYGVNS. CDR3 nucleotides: TGTGCCAGCAGTGACTTCATGAATGAGCAGTTCTTC. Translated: CASSDFMNEQFF.

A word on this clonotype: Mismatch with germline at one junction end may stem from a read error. The DNA for the CDR3 is TGTGCCAGCCCACCGGACAGGGGTGGCAATCAGCCCCAGCATTTT. Protein: CASPPDRGGNQPQHF. This sequence joins TRBV18 and TRBJ1-5; TRBD1 aligns across 9 bases. The length of the CDR3 is 15 residues. Germline V lookup: CDR1 KGHSH, CDR2 LQKENI.

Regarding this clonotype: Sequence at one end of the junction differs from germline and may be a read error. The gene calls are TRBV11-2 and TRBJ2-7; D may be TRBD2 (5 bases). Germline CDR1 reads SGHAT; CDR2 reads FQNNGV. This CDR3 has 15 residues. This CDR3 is CTSSLAGIVSYEQYF. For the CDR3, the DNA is TGTACCAGCAGCTTGGCCGGGATTGTCTCCTACGAGCAGTACTTC.

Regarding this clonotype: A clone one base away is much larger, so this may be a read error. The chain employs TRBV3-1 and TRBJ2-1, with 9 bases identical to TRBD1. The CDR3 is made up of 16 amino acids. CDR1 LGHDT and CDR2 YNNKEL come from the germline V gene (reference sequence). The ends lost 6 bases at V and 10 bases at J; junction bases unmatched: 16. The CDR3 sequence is CASRTGQGSPSYEQFF. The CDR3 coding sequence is TGTGCCAGCAGGACGGGACAGGGATCCCCATCCTACGAGCAGTTCTTC.